Listed here are 19 T cell receptor beta chains from one sample, sequenced in a study of T cell clonality in common variable immunodeficiency. Study conclusions and caveats: Fewer deletions and N-nucleotide insertions were reportedly seen in common variable immunodeficiency TCR beta sequences.

Their antigen targets remain unknown. Profiling relied on immunoSEQ multiplex PCR, and the TCRdb table lists in-frame clones only, not all of them. The sample is made up of more than 20,000 clones, none counted only once. Sample: peripheral blood mononuclear cells. The source is a human donor with common variable immunodeficiency.

Many counts were recorded for this clone. The read terminates 3 residues before the CDR3 end, so the remaining end is supplied by the germline J gene. This chain joins TRBV19 and TRBJ1-1; maybe TRBD1 (5 bases). CDR3 size: 16 residues. Per germline, CDR1 LNHDA and CDR2 SQIVND (reference sequence). Between the trimmed V and J ends, which lost 1 base and 2 bases, there was a span of 14 bases. CDR3 DNA, as far as it was read: TGTGCCAGTAGTATAGGGGGCCGGGTTTCAAACACTGAA. This gives the protein CASSIGGRVSNTE. The whole CDR3 is CASSIGGRVSNTEAFF. The full variable domain, with the rest looked up from reference TRBV19 and TRBJ1-1, is DGGITQSPKYLFRKEGQNVTLSCEQNLNHDAMYWYRQDPGQGLRLIYYSQIVNDFQKGDIAEGYSVSREKKESFPLTVTSAQKNPTAFYLCASSIGGRVSNTEAFFGQGTRLTVV.

This clone was seen many times. The read is 3 residues too short to cover the CDR3 end, so that end is filled in from the germline J gene. This chain connects TRBV19 to TRBJ2-5; the match to TRBD1 covers 8 bases. The germline gives CDR1 LNHDA, CDR2 SQIVND (reference sequence). The CDR3 has 13 amino acids. With V trimmed by 7 bases and J by 3 bases, 4 bases remained unmatched. Incomplete CDR3 DNA: TGTGCCAGTAACTCGGACAGGGAAGAGACC. Its protein is CASNSDREET. The full CDR3 protein reads CASNSDREETQYF.

This clone was detected many times. The CDR3 end falls 3 residues outside the read, so it is completed with the germline J gene. The rearrangement uses TRBV7-2 and TRBJ1-2; TRBD1 matches at 7 bases. CDR1 is SGHTA and CDR2 is FQGNSA in the germline V gene. V gave up 2 bases and J gave up 6 bases; unmatched junction bases: 9. The CDR3 extends over 15 amino acids. This CDR3 reads CASSLRQGGVDGYTF. The part of the CDR3 DNA that was read is TGTGCCAGCAGCTTACGACAGGGAGGGGTTGATGGC.

This clone was found many times. The CDR3 end lies 3 residues beyond the end of the read and is filled in from the germline J gene. The V call is TRBV30, the J call TRBJ1-4; D gene ambiguous. This CDR3 has 16 amino acids. CDR1 is GTSNPN, CDR2 SVGIG, per germline (reference sequence). Partial CDR3 DNA: TGTGCCTGGAACGGTATTAAGAACAGACTAATGAAGGGA. It translates to CAWNGIKNRLMKG. The full CDR3 is CAWNGIKNRLMKGLFF.

At least ten counts were recorded for this clone. The read stops 3 residues short of the end of the CDR3; the missing end is completed from the germline J gene. This sequence joins TRBV5-6 and TRBJ2-5; TRBD2 aligns across 7 bases. V trimming: 1 base; J trimming: 0 bases; junction bases outside the gene matches: 3. Germline V gene data show CDR1 as SGHDT and CDR2 as YYEEEE. The CDR3 runs 15 residues. The CDR3 loop is CASSLMRGNQETQYF. The sequenced CDR3 bases are TGTGCCAGCAGCTTGATGCGGGGGAACCAAGAGACC.

As for this clone: The observed sequence ends 3 residues before the CDR3 terminus, with the missing tail filled in from the germline J gene. This chain connects TRBV2 to TRBJ1-3; 7 bases match TRBD1. V dropped 4 bases and J dropped 1; count of bases not matched to a gene: 4. Germline loops: CDR1 SNHLY, CDR2 FYNNEI. The CDR3 runs 15 residues. CDR3 DNA, as far as it was read: TGTGCCAGCAGTGGGGACAGATCTTCTGGAAACACC. It translates to CASSGDRSSGNT. The entire CDR3 protein reads CASSGDRSSGNTIYF.

This clone was picked up many times. The read ends 3 residues before the CDR3 terminus; that terminus is restored from the germline J gene. The gene calls are TRBV2 and TRBJ2-7; possible D gene TRBD2, 6 bases. The CDR3 is made up of 15 amino acids. Deletions cut 6 bases from V and 3 bases from J, with 18 bases between. Per germline, CDR1 SNHLY and CDR2 FYNNEI. The CDR3 region is CASSPERGNYYEQYF. The part of the CDR3 DNA that was read is TGTGCCAGCAGCCCCGAACGCGGGAATTACTACGAG.

The sample holds many counts of this clone. The sequence runs out 3 residues before the end of the CDR3; the remainder is reconstructed from the germline J gene. This chain joins TRBV28 and TRBJ2-3; 10 bases agree with TRBD2. V lost 4 bases and J lost 7; bases outside the gene matches: 11. This CDR3 region has 16 residues. Germline assignment: CDR1 MDHEN and CDR2 SYDVKM. The DNA read from the CDR3 is TGTGCCAGCAGTTCGGGGACTAGCGTGATCGTAAATACG. Amino acids: CASSSGTSVIVNT. The complete CDR3 sequence is CASSSGTSVIVNTQYF.

This clone was counted ten times or more. The missing CDR3 end, 3 residues past where the read stops, is filled in from the germline J gene. The chain uses TRBV30 and TRBJ2-1; D gene uncertain. The germline gives CDR1 GTSNPN, CDR2 SVGIG (reference sequence). V lost 4 bases to trimming and J lost 2 bases, with 6 bases between them. The CDR3 runs to 12 residues. Incomplete CDR3 DNA: TGTGCCTGGACAGGAACCTACAATGAG. Amino acids: CAWTGTYNE. The full CDR3 protein is CAWTGTYNEQFF.

This clone was picked up many times. The read ends 3 residues early relative to the CDR3; the germline J gene fills the gap. The chain carries TRBV5-1 and TRBJ2-7, with TRBD2 as a possible D gene (6 bases). Germline V gene lookup returns CDR1 SGHRS and CDR2 YFSETQ. CDR3 size: 16 residues. The V and J ends lost 3 bases and 1 base respectively, with 17 bases between them. The DNA read from the CDR3 is TGCGCCAGCAGCTGGGGGGTAACGGGGAGATCCTACGAG. It specifies CASSWGVTGRSYE. The complete CDR3 sequence is CASSWGVTGRSYEQYF.

Points on this clone: The CDR3 is cut off 3 residues early in the read; its end comes from the germline J gene. The rearrangement links TRBV6-2 or TRBV6-3 to TRBJ2-1, with D maybe TRBD2 (6 bases). The germline V and J ends were trimmed by 1 base and 3 bases, with 13 bases remaining between them. CDR1 MNHEY and CDR2 SVGEGT come from the germline V gene. CDR3 length: 16 residues. The CDR3 protein is CASSYWGRGYYNEQFF. The sequenced part of the CDR3 DNA is TGTGCCAGCAGTTACTGGGGTCGGGGGTACTACAATGAG.

This clone has a handful of counts. With the read ending 3 residues before the CDR3 end, the germline J gene is used to fill in that end. This chain connects TRBV11-2 to TRBJ1-6; D remains unclear. The V and J ends lost 0 bases and 8 bases respectively, with 11 bases between them. Germline assignment: CDR1 SGHAT and CDR2 FQNNGV. The CDR3 has 15 amino acids. The sequenced CDR3 bases are TGTGCCAGCAGCTTAGATAGGGTTCCGGATTCACCC. Protein sequence: CASSLDRVPDSP. The whole CDR3 region reads CASSLDRVPDSPLHF. Together with reference TRBV11-2 and TRBJ1-6, the CDR3 gives the full variable domain: EAGVAQSPRYKIIEKRQSVAFWCNPISGHATLYWYQQILGQGPKLLIQFQNNGVVDDSQLPKDRFSAERLKGVDSTLKIQPAKLEDSAVYLCASSLDRVPDSPLHFGNGTRLTVT.

This clone was observed at least ten times. The CDR3 end falls 3 residues outside the read, so it is completed with the germline J gene. The chain recombines TRBV2 with TRBJ2-5, with no clear D. Trimming left V 4 bases short and J 2 bases short, with 8 bases between. The germline V gene has CDR1 SNHLY and CDR2 FYNNEI. The CDR3 length is 13 residues. The sequenced CDR3 bases are TGTGCCAGCAGTGTGGCGGTACAAGAGACC. Its protein is CASSVAVQET. The CDR3 in full is CASSVAVQETQYF. Drawing the rest from reference TRBV2 and TRBJ2-5, the complete variable domain is EPEVTQTPSHQVTQMGQEVILRCVPISNHLYFYWYRQILGQKVEFLVSFYNNEISEKSEIFDDQFSVERPDGSNFTLKIRSTKLEDSAMYFCASSVAVQETQYFGPGTRLLVL.

This clone was found many times. Coverage ceases 3 residues before the CDR3 finishes, and the germline J gene fills in the end. The chain has TRBV10-1 and TRBJ2-4; a weak D match, TRBD1 (7 bases). The CDR3 is 15 amino acids. V dropped 2 bases and J dropped 8 bases, with 16 bases sitting between them. Germline V gives CDR1 WNHNN, CDR2 SYGVQD (reference sequence). Incomplete CDR3 DNA: TGCGCCAGCAGTGAGGCAGGGGGAGGACGGGACATT. Protein: CASSEAGGGRDI. The entire CDR3 sequence reads CASSEAGGGRDIQYF.

This clone was counted many times. The read terminates 3 residues before the CDR3 end, so the remaining end is supplied by the germline J gene. The chain links TRBV7-2 to TRBJ1-2, with D perhaps TRBD1 (6 bases). The V gene lost 5 bases and the J gene lost 4 bases, with 17 bases spanning the gap. This CDR3 has 15 residues. The germline V gene encodes CDR1 SGHTA and CDR2 FQGNSA. The DNA read from the CDR3 is TGTGCCAGCAGCGTAACAGGGAGCAGTGTCTATGGC. This codes for CASSVTGSSVYG. The full CDR3 is CASSVTGSSVYGYTF.

This clone was found many times. Read data end 3 residues before the CDR3 end; the end is taken from the germline J gene. The rearrangement links TRBV20-1 to TRBJ1-1; no firm D call. V lost 0 bases and J 3 bases, leaving 14 bases between the germline ends. Germline V lookup: CDR1 DFQATT, CDR2 SNEGSKA (reference sequence). The CDR3 spans 15 residues. CDR3 bases read: TGCAGTGCTAGAGATAAACAAAGGAGGGACACTGAA. Residues: CSARDKQRRDTE. Given in full, the CDR3 is CSARDKQRRDTEAFF.

This clone showed up many times. The read falls 3 residues short of the CDR3 end, and the missing part is taken from the germline J gene. This chain uses TRBV7-9 with TRBJ2-7, with 8 nucleotides matching TRBD2. The CDR3 length is 14 residues. V gave up 2 bases and J gave up 2 bases; unmatched junction bases: 2. The germline gives CDR1 SEHNR, CDR2 FQNEAQ (reference sequence). Here the CDR3 reads CASSLRTSPYEQYF. Incomplete CDR3 DNA: TGTGCCAGCAGCTTACGGACTAGCCCCTACGAG.

The table lists this clone with a few counts. The read ends 3 residues early relative to the CDR3; the germline J gene fills the gap. This rearrangement joins TRBV20-1 to TRBJ1-1; 7 bases are a match to TRBD1. Germline lookup yields CDR1 DFQATT and CDR2 SNEGSKA (reference sequence). V shed 1 base and J 1 base; nucleotides not matched to a gene: 6. This CDR3 spans 15 amino acids. The CDR3 reads CSARGVGQQNTEAFF. The CDR3 DNA, read in part, is TGCAGTGCTAGAGGGGTGGGACAGCAGAACACTGAA.

This clone was observed at least ten times. The CDR3 goes on 3 residues after the read ends, and that part is filled in from the germline J gene. V and J are TRBV13 and TRBJ2-7; 12 bases are shared with TRBD1. Per the germline V gene, CDR1 is PRHDT and CDR2 is FYEKMQ (reference sequence). Losses at the gene ends were 5 bases for V and 4 bases for J; bases not matched to a gene: 6. The CDR3 has 15 amino acids. The CDR3 is CASSPGTGGKYEQYF. Partial CDR3 DNA: TGTGCCAGCAGCCCTGGGACAGGGGGCAAGTACGAG. Full variable domain (rest looked up from reference TRBV13 and TRBJ2-7): AAGVIQSPRHLIKEKRETATLKCYPIPRHDTVYWYQQGPGQDPQFLISFYEKMQSDKGSIPDRFSAQQFSDYHSELNMSSLELGDSALYFCASSPGTGGKYEQYFGPGTRLTVT.